A selection of T cell receptor beta chains follows, all from one sample in a study of T cell responses to AZD1222 COVID-19 vaccine. Data came from immunoSEQ multiplex PCR; TCRdb stores just in-frame clones and leaves some out. The profile shows some 130,000 clones, around 90% of them singletons. Sequencing used peripheral blood, obtained on day 0 of AZD1222 vaccination. These receptors were taken from an adult in good health. The CDR3 runs from the conserved cysteine through the conserved F or W. The D gene is left open where the match is weak. Some rows have no size entry. The others give once, few or many, or a class for an expanded clone.

V: TRBV7-9
D: -
size: -
J: TRBJ2-5
CDR3: CASSLDLGEETQYF
DNA: TGTGCCAGCAGCTTAGATCTGGGGGAAGAGACCCAGTACTTC

V: TRBV3-1/TRBV3-2
D: -
size: -
J: TRBJ2-1
CDR3: CASSQRPQVQFF
DNA: TGTGCCAGCAGCCAGCGGCCTCAGGTGCAGTTCTTC

V: TRBV6-5
D: -
size: -
J: TRBJ1-3
CDR3: CASRDGFSGNTIYF
DNA: TGTGCCAGCAGGGACGGCTTCTCTGGAAACACCATATATTTT

V: TRBV4-1
D: -
size: -
J: TRBJ1-5
CDR3: CASSQVSGYQPQHF
DNA: TGCGCCAGCAGCCAAGTATCGGGTTATCAGCCCCAGCATTTT

V: TRBV28
D: TRBD2
size: -
J: TRBJ2-7
CDR3: CASSSPGLAGQSGYF
DNA: TGTGCCAGCAGTTCCCCGGGACTAGCGGGCCAGTCAGGGTACTTC

V: TRBV6-2/TRBV6-3
D: TRBD1
size: -
J: TRBJ1-5
CDR3: CASSDRVRGPQHF
DNA: TGTGCCAGCAGTGACAGGGTTAGGGGGCCCCAGCATTTT

V: TRBV5-1
D: TRBD1
size: -
J: TRBJ2-4
CDR3: CASSLGQGGSKNIQYF
DNA: TGCGCCAGCAGCTTGGGACAGGGCGGGTCCAAAAACATTCAGTACTTC

V: TRBV5-1
D: -
size: -
J: TRBJ2-2
CDR3: CASSFRESGTGELFF
DNA: TGCGCCAGCAGCTTCAGGGAGAGCGGAACCGGGGAGCTGTTTTTT

V: TRBV7-2
D: -
size: -
J: TRBJ1-6
CDR3: CASSLFGNTNSPLHF
DNA: TGTGCCAGCAGCTTATTCGGAAATACTAATTCACCCCTCCACTTT

V: TRBV4-3
D: TRBD1
size: -
J: TRBJ1-5
CDR3: CASSQGQGGGQPQHF
DNA: TGCGCCAGCAGCCAAGGACAGGGCGGAGGTCAGCCCCAGCATTTT

V: TRBV5-4
D: -
size: -
J: TRBJ1-5
CDR3: CASSFGGVGNQPQHF
DNA: TGTGCCAGCAGCTTTGGGGGAGTCGGGAATCAGCCCCAGCATTTT

V: TRBV9
D: -
size: once
J: TRBJ1-5
CDR3: CASSLYSSAGQPQHF
DNA: TGTGCCAGCAGCCTTTATTCTAGTGCAGGTCAGCCCCAGCATTTT

V: TRBV19
D: -
size: -
J: TRBJ1-5
CDR3: CASTVIGNQPQHF
DNA: TGTGCCAGTACGGTAATAGGGAATCAGCCCCAGCATTTT

V: TRBV6-5
D: TRBD1
size: -
J: TRBJ1-5
CDR3: CATLDRVFVNQPQHF
DNA: TGTGCCACCCTTGACAGGGTCTTTGTCAATCAGCCCCAGCATTTT

V: TRBV4-1
D: -
size: -
J: TRBJ2-7
CDR3: CASSTRLEYYEQYF
DNA: TGCGCCAGCAGCACTCGACTAGAATATTACGAGCAGTACTTC

V: TRBV12-3/TRBV12-4
D: -
size: -
J: TRBJ2-3
CDR3: CASRGGAWTQYF
DNA: TGTGCCAGCAGGGGCGGGGCTTGGACGCAGTATTTT

V: TRBV7-6
D: TRBD2
size: few
J: TRBJ2-7
CDR3: CASSSGLAGVYEQYF
DNA: TGTGCCAGCAGCTCCGGACTAGCGGGAGTTTACGAGCAGTACTTC

V: TRBV10-3
D: TRBD2
size: few
J: TRBJ2-1
CDR3: CAIGTSGLAGRNEQFF
DNA: TGTGCCATCGGGACCTCGGGACTAGCGGGACGTAATGAGCAGTTCTTC

V: TRBV27
D: TRBD1
size: -
J: TRBJ2-1
CDR3: CASRGTGNYNEQFF
DNA: TGTGCCAGCAGAGGGACAGGGAACTACAATGAGCAGTTCTTC

V: TRBV11-2
D: TRBD1
size: -
J: TRBJ2-1
CDR3: CASISGGSSREQFF
DNA: TGTGCCAGCATTTCAGGGGGAAGCTCGCGCGAGCAGTTCTTC

V: TRBV19
D: TRBD1
size: -
J: TRBJ1-5
CDR3: CASRSQAGTGGRQPQHF
DNA: TGTGCCAGTAGATCCCAAGCCGGGACAGGGGGCCGTCAGCCCCAGCATTTT

V: TRBV7-9
D: -
size: -
J: TRBJ2-5
CDR3: CASRLGMETQYF
DNA: TGTGCCAGCAGACTAGGAATGGAGACCCAGTACTTC

V: TRBV5-1
D: -
size: -
J: TRBJ2-7
CDR3: CASSLSHGGDLYEQYF
DNA: TGCGCCAGCAGCCTTTCCCATGGGGGCGATCTCTACGAGCAGTACTTC

V: TRBV30
D: TRBD2
size: -
J: TRBJ2-1
CDR3: CAWSPGLAGPLQGNEQFF
DNA: TGTGCCTGGAGCCCGGGACTAGCGGGGCCCCTCCAAGGCAATGAGCAGTTCTTC

V: TRBV30
D: -
size: -
J: TRBJ1-2
CDR3: CAWSGGNYGYTF
DNA: TGTGCCTGGAGTGGGGGGAACTATGGCTACACCTTC

V: TRBV7-2
D: -
size: -
J: TRBJ2-7
CDR3: CASSLEQNSYEQYF
DNA: TGTGCCAGCAGCTTAGAACAGAACTCCTACGAGCAGTACTTC

V: TRBV15
D: -
size: -
J: TRBJ2-1
CDR3: CATRGRSVQFF
DNA: TGTGCCACCAGAGGACGCTCCGTGCAGTTCTTC

V: TRBV5-1
D: TRBD1
size: few
J: TRBJ1-2
CDR3: CASSEGQGAGNYGYTF
DNA: TGCGCCAGCAGCGAGGGACAGGGAGCCGGCAACTATGGCTACACCTTC

V: TRBV19
D: TRBD1
size: once
J: TRBJ1-2
CDR3: CASSRDRAVYGYTF
DNA: TGTGCCAGTAGTCGGGACAGGGCGGTCTATGGCTACACCTTC

V: TRBV5-6
D: -
size: -
J: TRBJ1-1
CDR3: CASSLSGGPGTEAFF
DNA: TGTGCCAGCAGCTTGTCCGGGGGTCCTGGCACTGAAGCTTTCTTT

V: TRBV5-6
D: -
size: once
J: TRBJ2-5
CDR3: CASSLDGGAWETQYF
DNA: TGTGCCAGCAGCTTGGACGGGGGCGCCTGGGAGACCCAGTACTTC

V: TRBV6-5
D: -
size: -
J: TRBJ2-5
CDR3: CASSHEGTLVTPYF
DNA: TGTGCCAGCAGTCACGAGGGGACCCTCGTCACCCCGTACTTC

V: TRBV9
D: -
size: -
J: TRBJ1-1
CDR3: CASSAVRGTGTRATMNTEAFF
DNA: TGTGCCAGCAGCGCTGTACGGGGGACCGGGACCAGAGCTACAATGAACACTGAAGCTTTCTTT

V: TRBV28
D: TRBD1
size: -
J: TRBJ1-1
CDR3: CASSFPRTGTSTEAFF
DNA: TGTGCCAGCAGTTTCCCCCGGACAGGGACGAGCACTGAAGCTTTCTTT

V: TRBV6-4
D: TRBD1
size: -
J: TRBJ2-6
CDR3: CASTQGAGAGANVLTF
DNA: TGTGCCAGCACTCAGGGGGCAGGAGCTGGGGCCAACGTCCTGACTTTC

V: TRBV10-2
D: -
size: -
J: TRBJ1-1
CDR3: CASSTPLQEGANTEAFF
DNA: TGCGCCAGCAGTACCCCGTTACAGGAGGGCGCTAACACTGAAGCTTTCTTT

V: TRBV28
D: TRBD1
size: few
J: TRBJ1-5
CDR3: CAARQGSQEPQHF
DNA: TGTGCCGCAAGACAGGGGTCTCAGGAGCCCCAGCATTTT